This record concerns one T cell receptor beta chain sequence. No antigen is known for it. A single record per CDR3 protein comes from TCRdb applying MiXCR to the PCR reads. The sample holds approximately 63,000 distinct CDR3 sequences, 15% to 20% seen once. This sample was included in a study of molecular identifiers for immune sequencing clone quantification. Whole-study findings and limits: The share of molecules held by clones above 20 RNA copies was over 98% in effector cells and under 1% in naive cells.

Trimming shortened V by 0 bases and J by 1 base, and 12 bases separated the two germline ends. Germline V CDR1 and CDR2: DFQATT, SNEGSKA (reference sequence). This CDR3 has 15 amino acids. Input material: naive CD8+ T cells from blood, with Jurkat cell RNA spiked in. Subset of the sample: FACS-sorted CD8+CD4-CCR7+CD45RA+ naive T cells. This clonotype originated in a human donor in good health. Some libraries in this study had Jurkat cell RNA spiked in. The chain uses TRBV20-1 and TRBJ2-5; D uncertain. The CDR3 spells CSARDFLAIQETQYF. The CDR3 DNA sequence: TGCAGTGCTAGAGATTTTTTAGCCATCCAAGAGACCCAGTACTTC.